This T cell receptor beta chain stems from a study of T cell responses to AZD1222 COVID-19 vaccine. Study-level points and caveats: Once two AZD1222 doses were given, Spike-specific TCR breadth and depth went up. Every sample of the repertoires postdated the peak T cell response.

As regards this clone: The target antigen is unknown.

TCRdb's copy holds only in-frame clones and misses some; the assay was immunoSEQ multiplex PCR. Of about 77,000 clones listed, about 92% are singletons. Second-dose recipients at about 4 or about 12 weeks were treated as one pooled group. With 10 bases clipped from V and 0 bases from J, the junction kept 8 bases outside the gene matches. This CDR3 is built from 15 residues. The germline V gene has CDR1 LNHDA and CDR2 SQIVND (reference sequence). The V and J genes are TRBV19 and TRBJ2-2; 7 nucleotides agree with TRBD1. The sequence was collected from an adult who received the AZD1222 COVID-19 vaccine. Sequenced here: peripheral blood, sampled 28 days after the second AZD1222 dose. CDR3 nucleotides: TGTGCCACGAAAAAGGGACAGTCGAACACCGGGGAGCTGTTTTTT. Protein: CATKKGQSNTGELFF.